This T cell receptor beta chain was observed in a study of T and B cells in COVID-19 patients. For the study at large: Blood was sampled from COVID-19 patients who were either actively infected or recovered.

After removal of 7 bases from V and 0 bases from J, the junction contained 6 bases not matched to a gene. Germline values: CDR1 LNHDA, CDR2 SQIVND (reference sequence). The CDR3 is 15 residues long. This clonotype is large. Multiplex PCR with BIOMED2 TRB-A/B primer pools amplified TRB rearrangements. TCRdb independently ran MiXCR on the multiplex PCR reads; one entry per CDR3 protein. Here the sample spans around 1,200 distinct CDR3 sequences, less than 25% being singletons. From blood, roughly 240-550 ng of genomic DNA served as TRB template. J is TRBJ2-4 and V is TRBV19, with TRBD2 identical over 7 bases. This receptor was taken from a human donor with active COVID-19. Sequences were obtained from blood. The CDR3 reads CASNPAGLAKNIQYF. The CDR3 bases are TGTGCCAGTAATCCAGCGGGACTAGCCAAAAACATTCAGTACTTC.